The 25 T cell receptor beta chains given below trace back to one sample, sequenced in a study of vaccination effects on CD4 cells after COVID-19. Their cognate antigens are unknown. Some clones are missing from TCRdb's copy, which holds only in-frame ones; the method was immunoSEQ multiplex PCR. The sample contains about 41,000 clones, around 77% of which appear only once. Ahead of sequencing, the ViraFEST assay grew antigen-specific CD4+ T cells using viral peptide pools. Investigators separated out CD4+ T cells once approximately 9 days of culture had passed. Having tested negative for nucleocapsid antibodies, the vaccine recipients showed no prior SARS-CoV-2 infection. Source: CD4+ T cells from PBMCs cultured with HCoV-NL63 spike peptides, taken before COVID-19 vaccination. Source of these receptors: a human donor who received a COVID-19 vaccine.

This clone was observed a single time. This chain joins TRBV7-2 and TRBJ1-3, with 9 bases aligning to TRBD1. The CDR3 has 15 amino acids. With V trimmed by 5 bases and J by 4 bases, 6 bases remained unmatched. Germline CDR1 reads SGHTA; CDR2 reads FQGNSA. The CDR3 reads CASSMTGGGGNTIYF. The CDR3 nucleotides read TGTGCCAGCAGCATGACAGGGGGAGGGGGAAACACCATATATTTT.

This rearrangement joins TRBV30 to TRBJ1-5, with D hard to call. V was clipped by 2 bases and J by 0 bases, with 8 bases between them. Per germline, CDR1 GTSNPN and CDR2 SVGIG (reference sequence). CDR3 length: 14 residues. CDR3 sequence reads: CAWSRTFSNQPQHF. For the CDR3, the DNA is TGTGCCTGGAGTCGCACCTTTAGCAATCAGCCCCAGCATTTT. The variable domain in full, completed from reference TRBV30 and TRBJ1-5, reads SQTIHQWPATLVQPVGSPLSLECTVEGTSNPNLYWYRQAAGRGLQLLFYSVGIGQISSEVPQNLSASRPQDRQFILSSKKLLLSDSGFYLCAWSRTFSNQPQHFGDGTRLSIL.

The CDR3 region has the DNA TGTGCCAGCAGGAAGCGGTTGCGGGGGGGCACAGATACGCAGTATTTT. Its protein product is CASRKRLRGGTDTQYF. The gene calls are TRBV2 and TRBJ2-3; TRBD2 aligns across 8 bases. Looked up from germline, CDR1 is SNHLY and CDR2 is FYNNEI. This CDR3 spans 16 amino acids. V dropped 6 bases and J dropped 1; count of bases not matched to a gene: 9.

This clone was seen more than once but under ten times. The chain has TRBV7-3 and TRBJ2-3, with D perhaps TRBD2 (6 bases). The germline gives CDR1 SGHTA, CDR2 FQGTGA. The V and J ends lost 3 bases and 4 bases respectively, with 11 bases between them. The CDR3 has 14 amino acids. CDR3 sequence (DNA): TGTGCCAGCAGCTTTTTGGGGGGATCAGATACGCAGTATTTT. Its protein product is CASSFLGGSDTQYF.

Written as DNA, the CDR3 is TGTGCCAGCAGCCAGGGGGGTACTGAAGCTTTCTTT. It codes for CASSQGGTEAFF. J is TRBJ1-1 and V is TRBV21-1; the table names TRBD1, a call not compared with the DNA. TRBV21-1 has pseudogene status. The CDR3 is made up of 12 amino acids.

The V call is TRBV2, the J call TRBJ1-2; maybe TRBD1 (6 bases). The CDR3 sequence is 15 residues long. V was cut by 3 bases and J by 2 bases, with 13 bases left in between. Germline CDR1 is SNHLY and CDR2 is FYNNEI. CDR3 protein: CASSDVFGQNYGYTF. The CDR3 nucleotides read TGTGCCAGCAGTGACGTATTTGGACAGAACTATGGCTACACCTTC.

The chain couples TRBV5-1 to TRBJ2-1; 9 positions agree with TRBD1. Germline values: CDR1 SGHRS, CDR2 YFSETQ. The CDR3 sequence is 14 residues long. V trimming: 0 bases; J trimming: 5 bases; junction bases outside the gene matches: 0. The CDR3 protein is CASSLGQGDNEQFF. CDR3 sequence (DNA): TGCGCCAGCAGCTTGGGACAGGGGGACAATGAGCAGTTCTTC.

This chain uses TRBV5-4 with TRBJ2-1; D gene ambiguous. The CDR3 extends over 13 amino acids. Trimming took off 4 bases at V and 9 bases at J, with 14 bases between the two ends. CDR1 is SGHNT and CDR2 is YYREEE in the germline V gene (reference sequence). This CDR3 is CASSGTLVGEQFF. CDR3 sequence (DNA): TGTGCCAGCAGCGGCACCCTCGTGGGTGAGCAGTTCTTC.

The V gene is TRBV6-4, the J gene TRBJ1-2; 8 bases map to TRBD1. V was clipped by 3 bases and J by 9 bases; unmatched bases: 15. The CDR3 spans 16 residues. Per germline, CDR1 MRHNA and CDR2 SNTAGT. The CDR3 spells CASSDSGVTGGNRYTF. CDR3 DNA sequence: TGTGCCAGCAGTGATTCGGGGGTTACAGGGGGAAATCGCTACACCTTC.

The chain links TRBV5-1 to TRBJ2-3; D unclear. Germline assignment: CDR1 SGHRS and CDR2 YFSETQ. The CDR3 spans 14 residues. V was clipped by 0 bases and J by 4 bases, with 9 bases between them. DNA of the CDR3: TGCGCCAGCAGCTTGGCACCAGAATCAGATACGCAGTATTTT. It codes for CASSLAPESDTQYF.

This sequence joins TRBV5-1 and TRBJ2-3; TRBD2 matches at 9 bases. Germline trimming cut 7 bases from V and 4 bases from J; bases unmatched to any gene: 7. The germline gives CDR1 SGHRS, CDR2 YFSETQ. There are 14 residues in the CDR3. In DNA form, the CDR3 reads TGCGCCAGCTCCCATGGCGGGGGGGCAGATACGCAGTATTTT. Residues: CASSHGGGADTQYF.

The rearrangement links TRBV5-1 to TRBJ1-1, with 7 bases matching TRBD1. V shed 3 bases, J shed 2 bases, and the junction held 7 bases outside the gene matches. Germline V CDR1 and CDR2: SGHRS, YFSETQ. This CDR3 has 15 amino acids. CDR3 nucleotide sequence: TGCGCCAGCAGCTATGGCACAGGGGCCAACACTGAAGCTTTCTTT. This gives the protein CASSYGTGANTEAFF.

The chain links TRBV7-2 to TRBJ2-5, with D unresolved. Germline CDR1 reads SGHTA; CDR2 reads FQGNSA. The V end was cut by 3 bases, the J end by 3 bases, with 11 bases between. The CDR3 spans 14 residues. The CDR3 loop is CASSFDRIEETQYF. In DNA form, the CDR3 reads TGTGCCAGCAGCTTTGATCGGATAGAAGAGACCCAGTACTTC.

The rearrangement joins TRBV5-6 to TRBJ2-2, with D possibly TRBD2 on 6 matching bases. This CDR3 spans 17 amino acids. The germline V gene encodes CDR1 SGHDT and CDR2 YYEEEE. V lost 5 bases and J 1 base, leaving 18 bases between the germline ends. The CDR3 region has the DNA TGTGCCAGCAGTCCCCTGTGGGCGGGGAGGAACACCGGGGAGCTGTTTTTT. It translates to CASSPLWAGRNTGELFF.

A few counts support this clone. The chain carries TRBV7-3 and TRBJ2-2; D call uncertain. The V gene's germline CDR1 is SGHTA and CDR2 FQGTGA. This CDR3 comprises 14 residues. The V gene lost 1 base and the J gene lost 1 base, with 4 bases spanning the gap. The CDR3 loop is CASSLNRNTGELFF. The CDR3 region has the DNA TGTGCCAGCAGCTTAAACCGGAACACCGGGGAGCTGTTTTTT.

There are a few counts of this clone. The rearrangement uses TRBV19 and TRBJ2-1; TRBD1 matches 7 bases. After removal of 6 bases from V and 0 bases from J, the junction contained 2 bases not matched to a gene. CDR3 size: 14 residues. The germline gives CDR1 LNHDA, CDR2 SQIVND (reference sequence). The CDR3 DNA reads as TGTGCCAGTAGCCGACAGGGCTCCTACAATGAGCAGTTCTTC. Translating it yields CASSRQGSYNEQFF.

For the CDR3, the DNA is TGTGCCAGCAGTCCCCACAGTAGCTCCTACAATGAGCAGTTCTTC. As protein: CASSPHSSSYNEQFF. The chain uses TRBV6-4 and TRBJ2-1; D remains unclear. This CDR3 is built from 15 residues. The germline V gene has CDR1 MRHNA and CDR2 SNTAGT. The V end was cut by 5 bases, the J end by 0 bases, with 11 bases between.

CDR3: CASSPRQGAYETQYF. The CDR3 DNA follows: TGTGCCAGCTCACCCCGACAGGGGGCCTATGAGACCCAGTACTTC. The V gene is TRBV18, the J gene TRBJ2-5, with TRBD1 identical over 10 bases. The CDR3 is 15 residues long. Looked up from germline, CDR1 is KGHSH and CDR2 is LQKENI. V lost 3 bases and J lost 5; bases outside the gene matches: 6.

The CDR3 bases are TGTGCCAGCAGCCCCTCGGACCAAGAGACCCAGTACTTC. This translates into CASSPSDQETQYF. This chain joins TRBV13 and TRBJ2-5; no reliable D call. The germline gives CDR1 PRHDT, CDR2 FYEKMQ (reference sequence). CDR3 length: 13 amino acids. Trimming left V 5 bases short and J 0 bases short, with 7 bases between.

The rearrangement joins TRBV12-3 or TRBV12-4 to TRBJ1-1; TRBD1 might be the D (6 bases). Trimming stripped 6 bases from V and 3 bases from J, with 8 bases between. The CDR3 has 12 residues. CDR3 in DNA: TGTGCCAGCAGACAGGGATACACTGAAGCTTTCTTT. Translated, it gives CASRQGYTEAFF.

The rearrangement links TRBV13 to TRBJ2-1, with D uncertain. The CDR3 is made up of 15 amino acids. Germline V CDR1 and CDR2: PRHDT, FYEKMQ (reference sequence). The V end lost 2 bases, the J end lost 0 bases, and 8 bases lay between the germline ends. CDR3 region: CASSLSPSSYNEQFF. For the CDR3, the DNA is TGTGCCAGCAGCTTAAGTCCGAGCTCCTACAATGAGCAGTTCTTC.

The chain couples TRBV12-5 to TRBJ2-7; D not resolved. The CDR3 covers 10 residues. CDR1 is LGHNT, CDR2 FRNRAP, per germline. Trimming took 3 bases from V and 5 from J, leaving 2 bases between them. The CDR3 DNA follows: TGTGCTAGTGGTTTAAACGAGCAGTACGTC. Amino acids: CASGLNEQYV.

This clone occurred once. This chain uses TRBV5-6 with TRBJ2-6; no firm D call. The V gene's germline CDR1 is SGHDT and CDR2 YYEEEE. This CDR3 region has 15 residues. V was shortened by 5 bases and J by 0 bases, with 9 bases between the two germline ends. The CDR3: CASRYGVSGANVLTF. The DNA for the CDR3 is TGTGCCAGCAGATACGGTGTCTCTGGGGCCAACGTCCTGACTTTC. Together with reference TRBV5-6 and TRBJ2-6, the CDR3 gives the full variable domain: DAGVTQSPTHLIKTRGQQVTLRCSPKSGHDTVSWYQQALGQGPQFIFQYYEEEERQRGNFPDRFSGHQFPNYSSELNVNALLLGDSALYLCASRYGVSGANVLTFGAGSRLTVL.

This clone was detected a few times. The gene calls are TRBV19 and TRBJ2-3; D may be TRBD2 (5 bases). With 6 bases removed from V and 2 bases from J, the gap between germline ends came to 18 bases. The germline V gene encodes CDR1 LNHDA and CDR2 SQIVND (reference sequence). The CDR3 is made up of 16 amino acids. CDR3 sequence (DNA): TGTGCCAGTAGCCTAAGGAGGTCCCAGTCCACAGATACGCAGTATTTT. This sequence encodes CASSLRRSQSTDTQYF.

This clone was counted between two and nine times. The chain employs TRBV19 and TRBJ1-5; D may be TRBD1 (5 bases). Germline V lookup: CDR1 LNHDA, CDR2 SQIVND (reference sequence). The CDR3 runs to 14 residues. The V end was cut by 5 bases, the J end by 6 bases, with 14 bases between. CDR3 protein: CASSEQVRGQPQHF. CDR3 DNA sequence: TGTGCCAGTAGTGAACAGGTTCGGGGTCAGCCCCAGCATTTT.